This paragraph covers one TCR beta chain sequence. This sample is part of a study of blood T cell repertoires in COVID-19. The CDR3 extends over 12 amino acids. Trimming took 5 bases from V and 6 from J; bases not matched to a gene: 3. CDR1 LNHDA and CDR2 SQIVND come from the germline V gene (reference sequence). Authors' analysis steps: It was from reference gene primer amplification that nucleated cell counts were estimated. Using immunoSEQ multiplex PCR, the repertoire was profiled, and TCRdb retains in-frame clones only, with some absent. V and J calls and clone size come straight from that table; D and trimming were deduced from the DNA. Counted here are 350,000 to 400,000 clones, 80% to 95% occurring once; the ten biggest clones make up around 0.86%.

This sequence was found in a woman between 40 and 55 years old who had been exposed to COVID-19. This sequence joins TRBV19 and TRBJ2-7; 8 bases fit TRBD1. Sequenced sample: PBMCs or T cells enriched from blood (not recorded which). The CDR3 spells CASSRTGLEQYF. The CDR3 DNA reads TGTGCCAGTAGTCGGACAGGGCTCGAGCAGTACTTC.